What follows describes a single T cell receptor beta chain. This sample was included in a study of PD-L1 blockade in urothelial cancer. For the study at large: Blood yielded a median of about 150,000 T cells per sample.

Clones were read by immunoSEQ multiplex PCR, and TCRdb kept only the in-frame ones, dropping some. In the table there are about 36,000 clones, 84% of which are singletons. The CDR3 spans 14 residues. Trimming removed 5 bases at V and 0 bases at J, with 10 bases between. Germline loops: CDR1 MDHEN, CDR2 SYDVKM. Regarding time point: peripheral blood 6 weeks after treatment start. This TCR came from a man aged 40-55 years with urothelial cancer. The sequencing here drew on PBMCs, taken around atezolizumab (anti-PD-L1) treatment. The chain uses TRBV28 and TRBJ1-1; D is uncertain. CDR3 amino acids: CASSDGVLNTEAFF. CDR3 DNA sequence: TGTGCCAGCAGTGACGGAGTCCTGAACACTGAAGCTTTCTTT.